This entry concerns a single T cell receptor (beta chain). Its specific antigen is unknown. The sample holds no much larger clone one base away, and base qualities are not on file. The germline V gene encodes CDR1 PRHDT and CDR2 FYEKMQ (reference sequence). Relative to germline, V is 5 bases shorter and J is 0 bases shorter, with 14 bases between their ends. The CDR3, cysteine through phenylalanine, is 16 amino acids long. The read is trimmed to its CDR3 DNA, 48 bases read in frame from base 1. The library was built by means of the immunoSEQ multiplex PCR assay. The multiplex PCR relied on a mix of 60 forward primers for TCR Vbeta segments and 13 reverse primers for TCR Jbeta segments. The CDR3 region of rearranged TCR beta genes was amplified from genomic DNA with a multiplex PCR assay. The Illumina HiSeq System was used to sequence the amplified TCR beta libraries as 87-base-pair reads. Per the authors' processing: In a later analysis, 80 million or so unique TCR beta chains were counted across the approximately 620 repertoires, and about 10 million of these chains were shared by at least two donors. Raw reads were error-corrected and collapsed into unique sequences with a nearest-neighbor algorithm that merged closely related sequences to remove PCR and sequencing errors. To assign V, D and J gene segments, CDR3 sequences were aligned to IMGT reference sequences. For a sequence to be retained, at least a six-nucleotide match to both a V gene segment and a J gene segment was required. A rearrangement counted as productive if the CDR3 had no stop codons and remained in frame with V and J, and every other rearrangement counted as non-productive. Following IMGT convention, CDR3 was defined as the stretch from the second conserved V-encoded cysteine to the conserved J-encoded phenylalanine. Sequences without an unambiguous match to a single V gene segment were excluded from the earlier analysis of approximately 560 of the donors. In an earlier analysis of roughly 500 of the donors, V segments were called functional above 56.7% productive rearrangements and were called segregating when the between-donor standard deviation exceeded 5%. To diagnose cytomegalovirus status from the catalog of TCR beta chain sequences, a statistical classification framework was built. In a later analysis, TCR nucleotide sequences were compared against IMGT/GENE-DB human TR gene sequences so that V and J genes could be assigned. Using the TCRdist pipeline, a later analysis assigned CDR3 sequences along with most-parsimonious VDJ recombination scenarios. In a later analysis, each TCR beta chain was defined by its CDR3 amino acid sequence together with its V-gene family, and reads lacking a unique V-gene family were excluded. To address suspected cross-contamination and a sequencing artifact, a later analysis removed roughly 580 highly shared, low-generation-probability nucleotide sequences. A later analysis calculated a clonal expansion index for each public chain from normalized within-repertoire ranks of inferred template counts. In a later analysis, generation probabilities were computed with a VDJ recombination model fitted to out-of-frame rearrangements, and the resulting probabilities were checked against IGoR. A later analysis scored TCR-TCR, TCR-HLA and TCR-CMV co-occurrence with hypergeometric tests, applying a repertoire-size bias correction to TCR pairs. To estimate false discovery rates, a later analysis permuted the HLA or CMV assignments 20 times. In a later analysis, co-occurring TCRs were grouped using DBSCAN, with TCRdist sequence similarity added in when clustering inside HLA-allele-positive subsets. Repertoires with fewer than 30,000 or more than 120,000 public chains, plus five repertoires with anomalous nucleotide sharing, were excluded from co-occurrence clustering. Sourced from immuneACCESS, this table was stored by TCRdb with only in-frame sequences that have V and J called. A share of the clones is absent; for the studies checked, an unresolved V gene accounts for under half, and the remainder has no known explanation. That table is the source of V, J and clone size, and D and trimming were worked out from the DNA. For this sample the table gives 99,000 or so clones, of which around 77% were detected only once. The ten largest clones capture about 9.1% of the sample.

The cohort consisted of 650 to 700 healthy bone marrow donors. Cohort members were all nominally healthy when sampled, although unrecorded immune exposures were likely present. The donor tested CMV seropositive and was one of the 289 seropositive cohort members. A peripheral blood sample was collected from each donor, and TCR beta sequencing was performed on peripheral blood mononuclear cells. The Qiagen DNeasy Blood Extraction Kit was used to extract genomic DNA from the blood cell samples. The data were obtained in a study of cytomegalovirus exposure and HLA in healthy donors (dated by TCRdb to the late 2010s). In terms of the full investigation: According to an earlier analysis of around 600 of the donors, 150 million to 200 million T cells yielded 120 million or so unique TCR beta sequences and 276 Gb of sequence data. Genome-wide SNP genotypes for about three fifths of the roughly 670 donors were used in a later genetic analysis, which treated that subset as a discovery cohort. About 300 gigabases of sequencing data and 70 million to 95 million unique TCR sequences made up an early release that covered approximately 700 HLA-typed donors. In addition to the first cohort of 500 to 850 subjects, a separate validation cohort of 120 different subjects was used. HLA typing covered class I and class II loci at four-digit resolution. Alongside the repertoire data, information on donor age, sex, ethnicity and CMV serostatus was compiled. Typing coverage varied by locus: roughly 620-640 donors for A, B, C, DRB1 and DQB1; approximately 520 for DQA1; about 600 for DPA1; 400 to 480 for DPB1. A later analysis re-examined previously published TCR beta repertoires from more than 550 donors and added high-resolution HLA genotyping to investigate patterns of TCR occurrence. The T cell repertoires of 670 or so subjects were profiled by immunosequencing and related to cytomegalovirus serostatus. Among the roughly 400 genotyped donors, around 79% belonged to the genetic ancestry cluster associated with self-reported Caucasian donors. To decide whether each TCR beta V gene segment behaved as functional or pseudogenic, an earlier analysis of 587 of the donors relied on high-throughput TCR beta sequencing. Among around 400 genotyped donors of the cohort, an average of approximately 240,000 unique TCR beta nucleotide sequences was sequenced per donor, of which about 19% were non-productive. High-throughput TCR immunosequencing, statistical association of individual TCRs with disease status, and machine learning were combined to predict cytomegalovirus infection status. Rather than drawing on any new phenotypic data, the later analysis identified candidate immune exposures from TCR beta sequences and the way those sequences occurred across donors. The aim of the study was to test whether cataloging public T cell receptors could identify signatures of past pathogen exposure. Roughly five DR-DQ haplotypes were treated as single units for association and clustering because of strong linkage in the cohort. All discovery cohort repertoires had been generated using a single sequencing platform.

Here is what the overall study found, with its caveats: The authors suggested that the approach could potentially be generalized to other disease states and immunological phenotypes. Immune exposure information for the cohort was limited to CMV serostatus. Sequencing depth was assumed to be roughly uniform across donors in the presence/absence analyses, though that assumption may not hold. V-gene and J-gene trimming of TCR beta chains was associated with a missense DCLRE1C variant in a later genetic analysis, and the association was replicated in an independent cohort. A later analysis found that TCR association rates varied across HLA loci, with DRB1 alleles showing the most associated TCRs and HLA-C alleles the fewest. A cluster of highly shared sequence variants was judged likely to represent a technical artifact of the sequencing pipeline. The classifier was reported to diagnose cytomegalovirus status with high specificity and sensitivity in both the original cohort and the validation cohort. Three of the identified cytomegalovirus-associated TCR beta chains were confirmed in vitro to be specific for cytomegalovirus antigens. This cohort had only TCR beta chains sequenced, and the lack of alpha or paired-chain data limited which features could be detected. When HLA alleles, especially DR and DQ, strongly co-occurred, TCR associations were difficult to assign to individual alleles. In a later analysis, several top co-occurrence clusters were reported to appear linked to parvovirus B19, influenza, CMV and Epstein-Barr virus. In the study, 150 to 200 TCR beta chains were listed as associated with cytomegalovirus. An earlier analysis of some 560 of the donors showed that most TCR beta V segments appeared in productive rearrangements either about 90% or about 30% of the time, which broadly matched IMGT annotations. Most TCR sequences were seen in very few donors, while some public TCRs were found in many individuals. In a later genetic analysis, fewer N-insertions in productive TCRs were reported among donors in an Asian-associated ancestry cluster than the approximately 710-donor mean. A later analysis found that HLA-associated TCR beta chains were more clonally expanded and had lower generation probabilities than equally common non-associated chains. The 87-base-pair reads could not distinguish some IMGT-functional V segments, including TRBV6-2 and TRBV6-3, so those segments were excluded. Because HLA typing was missing for some donors at each locus, association tests included only the typed subset. Correlated functional status among segregating V segments might be attributable to linkage disequilibrium, but an unknown experimental factor could not be ruled out. A further reported finding was that TCR beta sequences accurately predicted the HLA-A and HLA-B alleles for most subjects in the first cohort. At a false discovery rate of 0.05, a later analysis linked under 20,000 TCR beta sequences to specific HLA alleles. A later analysis found that most CMV-associated TCR beta chains appeared HLA-restricted, with HLA associations seemingly driven largely by CMV exposure. The earlier analysis of a few hundred of the donors excluded approximately 17 rarely observed V segments, including chromosome 9 orphons, because counts were too low.

The rearranged chain carries TRBV13 and TRBJ2-1, with an unclear D gene assignment. Sequencing used PBMCs. The clonotype comes from a middle-aged woman in good health and CMV-seropositive. The CDR3: CASSPYSLFSYNEQFF. The sequenced DNA is TGTGCCAGCAGCCCATACTCCCTATTCTCCTACAATGAGCAGTTCTTC.